Listed below are T cell receptor beta chains from one sample, sequenced in a study of CD8 T cells in ankylosing spondylitis. MiXCR, applied by TCRdb to the 5' RACE reads, yields one record per CDR3 protein. The sample yields roughly 180,000 distinct CDR3 sequences, roughly 12% seen once. The specimen sequenced was blood, either unsorted or a sorted T cell fraction (not recorded which). Receptor source: a male donor with ankylosing spondylitis or in good health (not recorded which). The CDR3 runs from the conserved cysteine through the conserved F or W. D genes are given only for firm matches. Only some rows state a clone size, as once, few, many or a class for expanded clones.

V: TRBV20-1
J: TRBJ2-7
size: few
D: TRBD2
CDR3: CSASPATSGRKKVYEQYF
DNA: TGCAGTGCTAGCCCCGCGACTAGCGGGAGAAAGAAGGTATACGAGCAGTACTTC

V: TRBV14
J: TRBJ2-3
size: .
D: .
CDR3: CASSPDMGDTQYF
DNA: TGTGCCAGCAGCCCGGATATGGGGGATACGCAGTATTTT

V: TRBV7-2
J: TRBJ2-1
size: many
D: .
CDR3: CASSPSGGYNEQFF
DNA: TGTGCCAGCAGCCCCTCGGGCGGGTACAATGAGCAGTTCTTC

V: TRBV19
J: TRBJ2-2
size: few
D: TRBD1
CDR3: CATIRDRDGSGELFF
DNA: TGTGCCACGATCCGGGACAGGGATGGTTCCGGGGAGCTGTTTTTT

V: TRBV20-1
J: TRBJ2-5
size: .
D: TRBD2
CDR3: CSARRTSGFQETQYF
DNA: TGCAGTGCTAGACGGACTAGCGGGTTCCAAGAGACCCAGTACTTC

V: TRBV28
J: TRBJ1-1
size: .
D: TRBD1
CDR3: CASSPLQGASNTEAFF
DNA: TGTGCCAGCAGCCCTTTACAGGGGGCGTCGAACACTGAAGCTTTCTTT

V: TRBV18
J: TRBJ2-3
size: few
D: .
CDR3: CASSPSGGFTDTQYF
DNA: TGTGCCAGCTCACCGAGTGGTGGGTTCACAGATACGCAGTATTTT

V: TRBV7-9
J: TRBJ2-3
size: .
D: TRBD1
CDR3: CASSLGTGGADTQYF
DNA: TGTGCCAGCAGCTTAGGGACAGGGGGCGCAGATACGCAGTATTTT

V: TRBV12-3/TRBV12-4
J: TRBJ2-1
size: many
D: TRBD2
CDR3: CASSLVAGVDEQFF
DNA: TGTGCCAGCAGTTTGGTTGCGGGGGTCGATGAGCAGTTCTTC

V: TRBV2
J: TRBJ2-7
size: few
D: .
CDR3: CASSDTGAIYEQYF
DNA: TGTGCCAGCAGTGATACGGGAGCAATCTACGAGCAGTACTTC

V: TRBV11-3
J: TRBJ2-3
size: .
D: .
CDR3: CASSLDGVPTKTDTQYF
DNA: TGTGCCAGCAGCTTAGATGGGGTCCCAACAAAGACAGATACGCAGTATTTT

V: TRBV6-1
J: TRBJ2-5
size: few
D: .
CDR3: CASSPYVGGVETQYF
DNA: TGTGCCAGCAGTCCCTACGTAGGGGGGGTTGAGACCCAGTACTTC

V: TRBV5-1
J: TRBJ2-7
size: .
D: TRBD2
CDR3: CASSLIGGAYERYF
DNA: TGCGCCAGCAGCTTGATCGGGGGGGCCTACGAGCGGTACTTC

V: TRBV12-3/TRBV12-4
J: TRBJ1-1
size: few
D: TRBD1
CDR3: CASSSGQVGAEAFF
DNA: TGTGCCAGCAGTTCCGGACAGGTAGGGGCTGAAGCTTTCTTT

V: TRBV7-2
J: TRBJ1-6
size: many
D: .
CDR3: CASSFSGVNSPLHF
DNA: TGTGCCAGCAGCTTTTCCGGGGTTAATTCACCCCTCCACTTT

V: TRBV27
J: TRBJ2-1
size: few
D: .
CDR3: CASKTPGGEQFF
DNA: TGTGCCAGCAAGACTCCCGGGGGCGAGCAGTTCTTC

V: TRBV20-1
J: TRBJ2-5
size: .
D: TRBD2
CDR3: CSARVWPGGPGETQYF
DNA: TGCAGTGCTAGAGTATGGCCGGGAGGGCCGGGAGAGACCCAGTACTTC

V: TRBV2
J: TRBJ2-4
size: many
D: .
CDR3: CASSEGVTDILAKNIQYF
DNA: TGTGCCAGCAGTGAGGGGGTGACGGATATCTTAGCCAAAAACATTCAGTACTTC

V: TRBV21-1
J: TRBJ2-6
size: few
D: .
CDR3: CARAPKGTGGANVLTF
DNA: TGTGCCAGGGCACCTAAGGGGACTGGAGGGGCCAACGTCCTGACTTTC

V: TRBV15
J: TRBJ2-1
size: few
D: TRBD2
CDR3: CATSRDQGLADYNEQFF
DNA: TGTGCCACCAGCAGAGATCAGGGACTAGCGGACTACAATGAGCAGTTCTTC

V: TRBV5-1
J: TRBJ2-1
size: few
D: .
CDR3: CASSLEWQSNEQFF
DNA: TGCGCCAGCAGCTTGGAGTGGCAGAGCAATGAGCAGTTCTTC

V: TRBV7-8
J: TRBJ2-3
size: few
D: TRBD2
CDR3: CASSFGLAPDTQYF
DNA: TGTGCCAGCAGCTTCGGACTAGCTCCAGATACGCAGTATTTT

V: TRBV11-1
J: TRBJ2-1
size: many
D: .
CDR3: CASSLVTGSYNEQFF
DNA: TGTGCCAGCAGCTTAGTAACGGGCTCCTACAATGAGCAGTTCTTC

V: TRBV7-2
J: TRBJ2-1
size: few
D: TRBD1
CDR3: CASSSIGQGTEQFF
DNA: TGTGCCAGCAGCTCCATAGGACAGGGAACCGAGCAGTTCTTC

V: TRBV19
J: TRBJ2-7
size: few
D: .
CDR3: CASSIRNTEYEQYF
DNA: TGTGCCAGTAGTATAAGGAACACAGAATACGAGCAGTACTTC

V: TRBV27
J: TRBJ2-2
size: .
D: TRBD1
CDR3: CASSSTGESGELFF
DNA: TGTGCCAGCAGTTCGACAGGGGAGTCCGGGGAGCTGTTTTTT

V: TRBV12-3/TRBV12-4
J: TRBJ2-3
size: few
D: .
CDR3: CASSLGPQSTDTQYF
DNA: TGTGCCAGCAGTTTAGGGCCTCAAAGCACAGATACGCAGTATTTT

V: TRBV12-3/TRBV12-4
J: TRBJ2-3
size: .
D: TRBD2
CDR3: CATTTLAGALDTQYF
DNA: TGTGCCACTACAACCCTAGCGGGAGCTTTAGATACGCAGTATTTT

V: TRBV12-3/TRBV12-4
J: TRBJ2-7
size: few
D: TRBD1
CDR3: CASSTGQLYEQYF
DNA: TGTGCCAGCAGTACGGGACAGCTCTACGAGCAGTACTTC

V: TRBV5-1
J: TRBJ2-1
size: .
D: TRBD2
CDR3: CASSSRLAGAGEQFF
DNA: TGCGCCAGCAGCTCCCGTTTAGCGGGAGCGGGTGAGCAGTTCTTC

V: TRBV6-6
J: TRBJ2-3
size: many
D: .
CDR3: CASSYDSKTQYF
DNA: TGTGCCAGCAGTTACGACAGTAAAACGCAGTATTTT

V: TRBV12-3/TRBV12-4
J: TRBJ2-4
size: many
D: .
CDR3: CASSDIRNIQYF
DNA: TGTGCCAGCAGTGACATTCGGAACATTCAGTACTTC

V: TRBV2
J: TRBJ2-2
size: .
D: .
CDR3: CASTHTGELFF
DNA: TGTGCCAGCACCCATACCGGGGAGCTGTTTTTT

V: TRBV3-1
J: TRBJ2-3
size: .
D: .
CDR3: CASSQDPGGSTDTQYF
DNA: TGTGCCAGCAGCCAAGATCCCGGGGGAAGCACAGATACGCAGTATTTT

V: TRBV5-6
J: TRBJ2-1
size: .
D: TRBD2
CDR3: CASSWGGSYNEQFF
DNA: TGTGCCAGCAGCTGGGGGGGCTCCTACAATGAGCAGTTCTTC

V: TRBV6-1
J: TRBJ2-2
size: few
D: .
CDR3: CASREVTANTGELFF
DNA: TGTGCCAGCAGAGAGGTTACGGCGAACACCGGGGAGCTGTTTTTT

V: TRBV6-1
J: TRBJ2-1
size: .
D: .
CDR3: CASGHSGSFNNEQFF
DNA: TGTGCCAGCGGGCATTCCGGGTCTTTTAACAATGAGCAGTTCTTC

V: TRBV5-1
J: TRBJ2-3
size: .
D: .
CDR3: CASSLGLLPDTQYF
DNA: TGCGCCAGCAGCTTGGGACTCCTCCCAGATACGCAGTATTTT

V: TRBV29-1
J: TRBJ2-3
size: .
D: TRBD2
CDR3: CSVEGTSGGPDTQYF
DNA: TGCAGCGTAGAAGGGACTAGCGGGGGGCCAGATACGCAGTATTTT

V: TRBV12-3/TRBV12-4
J: TRBJ2-3
size: few
D: TRBD1
CDR3: CASSLVTGTTDTQYF
DNA: TGTGCCAGCAGTTTGGTGACAGGGACCACAGATACGCAGTATTTT

V: TRBV12-3/TRBV12-4
J: TRBJ2-3
size: .
D: TRBD2
CDR3: CASSLTLAGVGWEDTQYF
DNA: TGTGCCAGCAGCTTGACACTAGCGGGAGTCGGGTGGGAAGATACGCAGTATTTT

V: TRBV6-1
J: TRBJ2-7
size: few
D: .
CDR3: CASTQGQSYEQYF
DNA: TGTGCCAGCACCCAAGGGCAGTCCTACGAGCAGTACTTC

V: TRBV2
J: TRBJ2-3
size: once
D: TRBD2
CDR3: CASNGLAGVVSTDTQYF
DNA: TGTGCCAGCAATGGGCTAGCGGGAGTAGTCTCCACAGATACGCAGTATTTT

V: TRBV12-3/TRBV12-4
J: TRBJ2-3
size: many
D: .
CDR3: CASTFRGESTDTQYF
DNA: TGTGCCAGCACTTTCAGGGGGGAGAGCACAGATACGCAGTATTTT

V: TRBV4-1
J: TRBJ1-1
size: few
D: TRBD1
CDR3: CASSQGSRGSEAFF
DNA: TGCGCCAGCAGCCAAGGAAGCAGGGGGAGTGAAGCTTTCTTT

V: TRBV4-1
J: TRBJ1-1
size: few
D: .
CDR3: CASSQDSHRPEAFF
DNA: TGCGCCAGCAGCCAAGATTCCCACCGCCCTGAAGCTTTCTTT

V: TRBV30
J: TRBJ2-1
size: .
D: .
CDR3: CAWSQLLEGEQFF
DNA: TGTGCCTGGAGTCAACTACTGGAGGGTGAGCAGTTCTTC

V: TRBV12-3/TRBV12-4
J: TRBJ2-7
size: many
D: .
CDR3: CASSFKGIDEQYF
DNA: TGTGCCAGCAGTTTCAAGGGAATCGACGAGCAGTACTTC

V: TRBV9
J: TRBJ1-1
size: .
D: .
CDR3: CASSALGGTEAFF
DNA: TGTGCCAGCAGCGCGCTAGGAGGCACTGAAGCTTTCTTT